Below, one T cell receptor (beta chain) is given with its context. This entry belongs to a study of blood T cell repertoires in COVID-19. Across the study: T cells, B-cell-depleted T cells, or PBMCs provided the cDNA or gDNA that served as material.

Original processing methods: Amplifying reference gene primers gave estimates of nucleated cell counts. TCRdb's table, derived via immunoSEQ multiplex PCR, lists solely in-frame clones and lacks some. V and J calls and clone size are those listed in that table; D and trimming were worked out from the DNA. The sample lists about 240,000 clones, approximately 85% occurring once. The sequenced sample consisted of peripheral blood. The TCR comes from a man aged 45-60 years with COVID-19, enrolled during active disease.

CDR3 in DNA: TGTGCCAGCAGCAACAACGGACAGAATCAGCCCCAGCATTTT. As protein: CASSNNGQNQPQHF. V and J are TRBV6-6 and TRBJ1-5, with D perhaps matching TRBD1 (6 bases). Germline values: CDR1 MNHNY, CDR2 SVGAGI (reference sequence). Trimming stripped 6 bases from V and 4 bases from J, with 13 bases between. This CDR3 is built from 14 residues.